The 17 T cell receptor beta chains presented below share a single source sample, sequenced in a study of response to subunit inactivated influenza vaccine. TCRdb re-called the RT-PCR reads with MiXCR, one entry per CDR3 protein. Of 500,000 to 550,000 distinct CDR3 sequences in the sample, 6% to 9% were seen once. Sequencing used PBMCs from blood, obtained less than 25 months after vaccination. These TCRs come from a man in his fifties or sixties who received an inactivated influenza vaccine.

This clonotype was seen a few times. This CDR3 reads CASSLGQGMSNEKLFF. In DNA, the CDR3 is TGCGCCAGCAGCTTGGGACAGGGCATGTCTAATGAAAAACTGTTTTTT. The rearrangement uses TRBV5-1 and TRBJ1-4, with TRBD1 matching 7 bases. CDR3 length: 16 amino acids. V was pared by 0 bases and J by 3 bases, with 5 bases of the junction left unmatched. Germline CDR1 is SGHRS and CDR2 is YFSETQ.

The chain couples TRBV4-3 to TRBJ2-3, with D possibly being TRBD2 (5 bases). Germline loops: CDR1 LGHNA, CDR2 YSLEER. CDR3 size: 14 residues. V lost 0 bases to trimming and J lost 4 bases, with 8 bases between them. The CDR3 spells CASSQDGGADTQYF. DNA of the CDR3: TGCGCCAGCAGCCAAGATGGAGGAGCAGATACGCAGTATTTT.

The chain uses TRBV20-1 and TRBJ2-7, with D hard to call. Trimming took 6 bases from V and 4 from J, leaving 10 bases between them. The CDR3 extends over 11 amino acids. Germline CDR1 and CDR2: DFQATT and SNEGSKA (reference sequence). The DNA for the CDR3 is TGCAGTGCCCTAGGCGGTTACGAGCAGTACTTC. Amino acids: CSALGGYEQYF.

This clonotype was counted only a few times. V gene TRBV11-2 combines with J gene TRBJ1-6; D remains ambiguous. V lost 2 bases and J 8 bases, leaving 16 bases between the germline ends. Germline V gene data show CDR1 as SGHAT and CDR2 as FQNNGV. The CDR3 loop spans 16 amino acids. The CDR3 region is CASSLSISGLDSPLHF. CDR3 nucleotide sequence: TGTGCCAGCAGCTTAAGTATCTCGGGCCTTGATTCACCCCTCCACTTT.

This clonotype was detected many times. The chain combines TRBV12-3 or TRBV12-4 with TRBJ2-1, with D possibly called TRBD1 or TRBD2 (5 bases each). CDR3 length equals 14 residues. Trimming cost V 6 bases and J 4 bases, with 13 bases left between them. CDR3: CASRPRDRYNEQFF. The CDR3 DNA follows: TGTGCCAGCAGGCCCAGGGACCGTTACAATGAGCAGTTCTTC.

The V call is TRBV3-1, the J call TRBJ2-6; no reliable D call. CDR1 LGHDT and CDR2 YNNKEL come from the germline V gene (reference sequence). Trimming stripped 1 base from V and 9 bases from J, with 1 base between. The CDR3 totals 11 residues. CDR3 protein: CASSQVNVLTF. CDR3 in DNA: TGTGCCAGCAGCCAAGTCAACGTCCTGACTTTC.

This clonotype was picked up many times. J is TRBJ2-5 and V is TRBV4-1; TRBD1 agrees at 9 bases. J gave up 5 bases and V 0 bases, and 22 bases lay outside the gene matches. Germline CDR1 is MGHRA and CDR2 is YSYEKL. The length of the CDR3 is 21 residues. CDR3 sequence reads: CASSQEDAGQGEFWIVETQYF. Written as DNA, the CDR3 is TGCGCCAGCAGCCAAGAAGATGCGGGACAGGGAGAATTTTGGATTGTGGAGACCCAGTACTTC.

This clonotype was seen many times. The chain has TRBV7-2 and TRBJ2-1, with TRBD1 matching 8 bases. Germline V gene sequence: CDR1 SGHTA, CDR2 FQGNSA. The CDR3 spans 15 residues. V trimming: 6 bases; J trimming: 12 bases; junction bases outside the gene matches: 16. In DNA form, the CDR3 reads TGTGCCAGCAGTCTGGACAGGGTTTCCCCAACATCGCAGTTCTTC. Protein product: CASSLDRVSPTSQFF.

This clonotype was found a few times. The V gene is TRBV4-1, the J gene TRBJ2-1, with D maybe TRBD2 (6 bases). Germline V gene data show CDR1 as MGHRA and CDR2 as YSYEKL. The CDR3 has 16 amino acids. Trimming left V 0 bases short and J 3 bases short, with 12 bases between. In DNA, the CDR3 is TGCGCCAGCAGCCAAGATTTGGGACTCCTCTACAATGAGCAGTTCTTC. Protein: CASSQDLGLLYNEQFF.

J is TRBJ2-5 and V is TRBV5-1; 7 positions match TRBD2. The CDR3 sequence is 13 residues long. Germline CDR1 SGHRS, CDR2 YFSETQ. The V and J ends lost 3 bases and 5 bases, in that order; junction bases with no gene match: 4. CDR3 residues: CASSSGTKETQYF. The DNA of the CDR3 is TGCGCCAGCAGCTCCGGGACTAAGGAGACCCAGTACTTC.

This clonotype was recorded a few times. This sequence joins TRBV20-1 and TRBJ1-2; the D is unclear. Germline loops: CDR1 DFQATT, CDR2 SNEGSKA (reference sequence). Trimming removed 6 bases from V and 9 bases from J, with 17 bases in between. The CDR3 covers 12 residues. The CDR3 is CSAPGLSISYTF. The CDR3 DNA reads TGCAGTGCCCCCGGCCTAAGCATCAGCTACACCTTC.

This clonotype was seen ten or more times. The rearrangement joins TRBV5-1 to TRBJ1-1, with 12 bases lining up with TRBD1. Trimming at V came to 4 bases and at J to 4 bases, leaving 8 bases not matched to a gene. CDR3 size: 16 residues. The germline V gene encodes CDR1 SGHRS and CDR2 YFSETQ. CDR3 DNA sequence: TGCGCCAGCAGCGGCGGGACAGGGGGCCTGAGCACTGAAGCTTTCTTT. It is translated as CASSGGTGGLSTEAFF.

J is TRBJ2-1 and V is TRBV7-8, with 10 positions matching TRBD2. The germline V gene encodes CDR1 SGHVS and CDR2 FQNEAQ. The CDR3 length is 16 residues. V dropped 5 bases and J dropped 11; count of bases not matched to a gene: 15. The DNA for the CDR3 is TGTGCCAGCAGCCACCCGCGGGCGAGCGGGGGGGCGAAGCAGTTCTTC. Amino acid sequence: CASSHPRASGGAKQFF.

This clonotype has just one count. V is TRBV6-1 and J is TRBJ1-5; TRBD1 matches at 8 bases. CDR1 and CDR2 from the germline V gene are MNHNS and SASEGT. V lost 6 bases to trimming and J lost 7 bases; unmatched junction nucleotides: 8. CDR3 length equals 14 residues. DNA of the CDR3: TGTGCCAGCAGCTCAGGGGGCCCACGACAGCCCCAGCATTTT. Protein product: CASSSGGPRQPQHF.

This clonotype has at least ten counts. This rearrangement joins TRBV11-2 to TRBJ2-3; 7 bases match TRBD1. V lost 3 bases to trimming and J lost 0 bases; unmatched junction nucleotides: 9. The CDR3 contains 17 residues. Germline CDR1 reads SGHAT; CDR2 reads FQNNGV. The CDR3 loop is CASSFWDRFDSTDTQYF. CDR3 in DNA: TGTGCCAGCAGCTTCTGGGACAGATTTGATAGCACAGATACGCAGTATTTT.

The V gene is TRBV4-2, the J gene TRBJ2-7, with D maybe TRBD2 (5 bases). Trimming took off 0 bases at V and 0 bases at J, with 12 bases between the two ends. In germline, CDR1 is LGHNA, CDR2 YNFKEQ. This CDR3 contains 16 residues. CDR3 bases: TGTGCCAGCAGCCAAGAATCAGGAGGCAGCTCCTACGAGCAGTACTTC. It specifies CASSQESGGSSYEQYF.

V gene TRBV29-1 combines with J gene TRBJ2-7, with D possibly being TRBD2 (6 bases). CDR3 length: 11 residues. The V end lost 5 bases, the J end lost 3 bases, and 8 bases lay between the germline ends. Germline V gene sequence: CDR1 SQVTM, CDR2 ANQGSEA. CDR3 nucleotide sequence: TGCAGCGTTCGGACTAACTACGAGCAGTACTTC. Translation: CSVRTNYEQYF.